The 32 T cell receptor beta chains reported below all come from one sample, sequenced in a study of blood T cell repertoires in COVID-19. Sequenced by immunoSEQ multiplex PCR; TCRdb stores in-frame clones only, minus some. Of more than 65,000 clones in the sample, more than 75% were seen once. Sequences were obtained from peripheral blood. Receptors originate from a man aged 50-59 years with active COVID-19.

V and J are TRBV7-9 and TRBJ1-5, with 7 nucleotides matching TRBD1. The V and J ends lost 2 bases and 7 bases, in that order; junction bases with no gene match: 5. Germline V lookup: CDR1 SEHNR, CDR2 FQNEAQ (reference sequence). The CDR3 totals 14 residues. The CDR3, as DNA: TGTGCCAGCAGCTTATCAGGGGGTCGGCAGCCCCAGCATTTT. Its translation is CASSLSGGRQPQHF.

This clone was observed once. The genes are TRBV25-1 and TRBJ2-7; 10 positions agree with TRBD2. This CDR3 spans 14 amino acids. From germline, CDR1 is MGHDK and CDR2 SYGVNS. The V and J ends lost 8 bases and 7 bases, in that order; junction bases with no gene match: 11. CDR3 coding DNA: TGTGCCAGCGGAGCGGGAGGGCCCCTTGGTGAGCAGTACTTC. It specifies CASGAGGPLGEQYF.

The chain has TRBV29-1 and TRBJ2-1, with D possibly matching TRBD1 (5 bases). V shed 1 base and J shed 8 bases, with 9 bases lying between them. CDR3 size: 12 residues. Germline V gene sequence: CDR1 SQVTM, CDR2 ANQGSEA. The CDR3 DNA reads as TGCAGCGTTGAAGGTAGGGGCGATGAGCAGTTCTTC. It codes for CSVEGRGDEQFF.

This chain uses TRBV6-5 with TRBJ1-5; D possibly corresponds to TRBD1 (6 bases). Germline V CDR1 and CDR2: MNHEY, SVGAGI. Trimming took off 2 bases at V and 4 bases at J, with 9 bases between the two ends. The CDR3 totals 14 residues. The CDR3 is CASSYRDTNQPQHF. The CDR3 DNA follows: TGTGCCAGCAGTTACAGGGACACTAATCAGCCCCAGCATTTT.

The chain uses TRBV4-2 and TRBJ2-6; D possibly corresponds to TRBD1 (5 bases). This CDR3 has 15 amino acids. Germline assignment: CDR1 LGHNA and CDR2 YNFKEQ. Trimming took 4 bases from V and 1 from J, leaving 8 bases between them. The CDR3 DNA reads TGTGCCAGCAGCCCCCCAGGGTCTGGGGCCAACGTCCTGACTTTC. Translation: CASSPPGSGANVLTF.

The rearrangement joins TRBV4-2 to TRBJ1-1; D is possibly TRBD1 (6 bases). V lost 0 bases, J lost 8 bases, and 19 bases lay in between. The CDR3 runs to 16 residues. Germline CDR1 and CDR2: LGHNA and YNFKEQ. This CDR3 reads CASSQDGAGAYSEAFF. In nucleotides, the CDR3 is TGTGCCAGCAGCCAAGACGGGGCAGGGGCATATTCCGAAGCTTTCTTT.

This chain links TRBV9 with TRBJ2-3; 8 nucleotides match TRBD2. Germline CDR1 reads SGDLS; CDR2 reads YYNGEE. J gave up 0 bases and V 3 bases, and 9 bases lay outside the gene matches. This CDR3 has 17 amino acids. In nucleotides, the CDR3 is TGTGCCAGCAGCGGGACGCGGGAGGCGACTAGCACAGATACGCAGTATTTT. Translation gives CASSGTREATSTDTQYF.

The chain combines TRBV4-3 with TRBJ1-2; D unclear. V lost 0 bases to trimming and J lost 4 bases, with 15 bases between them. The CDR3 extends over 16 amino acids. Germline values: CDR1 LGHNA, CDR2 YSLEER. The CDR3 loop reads CASSQDTLLSPYGYTF. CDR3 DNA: TGCGCCAGCAGCCAAGATACTCTGCTCTCTCCCTATGGCTACACCTTC.

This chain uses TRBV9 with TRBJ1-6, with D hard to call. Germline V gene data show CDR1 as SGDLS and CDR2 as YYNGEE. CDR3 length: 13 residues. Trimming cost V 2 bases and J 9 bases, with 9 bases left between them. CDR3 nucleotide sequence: TGTGCCAGCAGCGTGGCCCCCAGTTCACCCCTCCACTTT. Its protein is CASSVAPSSPLHF.

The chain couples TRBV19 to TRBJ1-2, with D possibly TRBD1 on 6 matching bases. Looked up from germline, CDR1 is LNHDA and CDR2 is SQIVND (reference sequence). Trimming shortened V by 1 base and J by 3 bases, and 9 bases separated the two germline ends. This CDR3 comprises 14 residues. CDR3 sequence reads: CASSIVSGDYGYTF. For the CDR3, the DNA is TGTGCCAGTAGTATAGTATCAGGGGACTATGGCTACACCTTC.

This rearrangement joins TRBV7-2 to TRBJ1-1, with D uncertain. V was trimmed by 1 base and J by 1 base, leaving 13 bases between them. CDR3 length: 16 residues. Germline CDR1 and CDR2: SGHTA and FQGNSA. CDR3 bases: TGTGCCAGCAGCTTAGGTCTAGGAGCTCCGAACACTGAAGCTTTCTTT. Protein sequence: CASSLGLGAPNTEAFF.

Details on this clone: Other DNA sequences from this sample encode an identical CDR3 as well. CDR3 in amino acids: CATSDSRPNEKLFF. As DNA, the CDR3 is TGTGCCACCAGTGATTCGCGCCCTAATGAAAAACTGTTTTTT. The V gene is TRBV24-1, the J gene TRBJ1-4; the D is unclear. The CDR3 sequence is 14 residues long. V dropped 2 bases and J dropped 3 bases, with 6 bases sitting between them. The germline V gene has CDR1 KGHDR and CDR2 SFDVKD.

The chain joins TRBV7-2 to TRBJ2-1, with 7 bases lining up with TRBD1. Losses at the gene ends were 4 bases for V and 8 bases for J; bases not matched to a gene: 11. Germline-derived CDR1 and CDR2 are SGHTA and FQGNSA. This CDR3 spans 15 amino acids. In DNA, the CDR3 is TGTGCCAGCAGCTCCATGGGGGCGACAGGGTATGAGCAGTTCTTC. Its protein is CASSSMGATGYEQFF.

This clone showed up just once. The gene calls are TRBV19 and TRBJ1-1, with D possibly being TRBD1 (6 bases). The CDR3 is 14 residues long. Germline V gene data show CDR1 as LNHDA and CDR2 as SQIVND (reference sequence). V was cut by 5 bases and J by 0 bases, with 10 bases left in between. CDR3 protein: CASSEDSLNTEAFF. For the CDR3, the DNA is TGTGCCAGTAGTGAGGACAGCTTGAACACTGAAGCTTTCTTT.

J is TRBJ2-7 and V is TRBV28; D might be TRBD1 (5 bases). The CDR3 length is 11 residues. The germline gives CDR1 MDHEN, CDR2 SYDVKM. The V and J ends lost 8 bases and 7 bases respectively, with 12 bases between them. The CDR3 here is CASHRRTEQYF. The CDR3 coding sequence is TGTGCCAGCCACCGACGGACAGAGCAGTACTTC.

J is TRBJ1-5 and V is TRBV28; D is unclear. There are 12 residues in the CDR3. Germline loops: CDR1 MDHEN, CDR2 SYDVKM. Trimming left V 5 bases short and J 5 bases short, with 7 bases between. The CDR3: CASSRGHQPQHF. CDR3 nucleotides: TGTGCCAGCAGTCGGGGTCATCAGCCCCAGCATTTT.

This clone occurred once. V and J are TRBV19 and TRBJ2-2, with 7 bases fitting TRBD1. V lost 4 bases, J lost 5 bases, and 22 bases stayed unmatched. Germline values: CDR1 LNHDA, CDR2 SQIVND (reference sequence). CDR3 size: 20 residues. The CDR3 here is CASSTQGTAYIPRGTGELFF. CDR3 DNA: TGTGCCAGTAGTACCCAGGGGACAGCCTATATACCTCGAGGAACCGGGGAGCTGTTTTTT.

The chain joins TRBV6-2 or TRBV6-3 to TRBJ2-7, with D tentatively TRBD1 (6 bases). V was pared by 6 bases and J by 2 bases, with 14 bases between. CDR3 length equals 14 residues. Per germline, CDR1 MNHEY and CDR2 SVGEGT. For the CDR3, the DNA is TGTGCCAGCAGGCCTCCAGGGGCTCCCTACGAGCAGTACTTC. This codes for CASRPPGAPYEQYF.

CDR3 in DNA: TGTGCCTGGAGTGTACGATTCGGTAGCGGGGGCCGGACCGGGGAGCTGTTTTTT. It specifies CAWSVRFGSGGRTGELFF. This chain joins TRBV30 and TRBJ2-2; the match to TRBD2 covers 9 bases. CDR3 length equals 18 residues. With V trimmed by 0 bases and J by 5 bases, 13 bases remained unmatched. Germline CDR1 reads GTSNPN; CDR2 reads SVGIG (reference sequence).

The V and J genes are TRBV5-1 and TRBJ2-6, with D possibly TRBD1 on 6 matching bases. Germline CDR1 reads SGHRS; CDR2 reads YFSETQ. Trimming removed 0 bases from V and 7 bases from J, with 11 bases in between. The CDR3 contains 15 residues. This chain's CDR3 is CASSLATGQANVLTF. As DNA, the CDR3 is TGCGCCAGCAGCTTGGCCACGGGACAAGCCAACGTCCTGACTTTC. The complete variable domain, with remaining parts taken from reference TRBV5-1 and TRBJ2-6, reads KAGVTQTPRYLIKTRGQQVTLSCSPISGHRSVSWYQQTPGQGLQFLFEYFSETQRNKGNFPGRFSGRQFSNSRSEMNVSTLELGDSALYLCASSLATGQANVLTFGAGSRLTVL.

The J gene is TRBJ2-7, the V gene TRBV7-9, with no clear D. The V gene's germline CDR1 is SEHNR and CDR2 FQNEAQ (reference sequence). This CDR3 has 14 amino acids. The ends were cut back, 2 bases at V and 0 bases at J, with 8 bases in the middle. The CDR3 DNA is TGTGCCAGCAGCTTAATGACTGCCTCCTACGAGCAGTACTTC. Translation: CASSLMTASYEQYF.

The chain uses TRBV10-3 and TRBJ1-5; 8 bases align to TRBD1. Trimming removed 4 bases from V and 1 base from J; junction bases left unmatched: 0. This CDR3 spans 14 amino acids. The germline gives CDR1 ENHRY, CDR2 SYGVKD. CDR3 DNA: TGTGCCATCAGTGGACAGGGGAGCAATCAGCCCCAGCATTTT. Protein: CAISGQGSNQPQHF.

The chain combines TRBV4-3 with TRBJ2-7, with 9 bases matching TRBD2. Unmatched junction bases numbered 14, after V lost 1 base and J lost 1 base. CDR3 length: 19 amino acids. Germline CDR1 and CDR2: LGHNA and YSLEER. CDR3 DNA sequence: TGCGCCAGCAGCCAAGCCCTTCTGGCAGCGGGAGGCCTTTCCTACGAGCAGTACTTC. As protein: CASSQALLAAGGLSYEQYF.

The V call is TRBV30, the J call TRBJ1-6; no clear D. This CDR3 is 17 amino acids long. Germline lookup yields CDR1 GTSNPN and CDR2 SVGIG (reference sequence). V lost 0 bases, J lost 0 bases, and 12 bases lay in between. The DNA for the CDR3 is TGTGCCTGGAGTGTGGGCCGTACGAGCTCCTATAATTCACCCCTCCACTTT. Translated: CAWSVGRTSSYNSPLHF. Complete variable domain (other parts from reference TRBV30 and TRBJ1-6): SQTIHQWPATLVQPVGSPLSLECTVEGTSNPNLYWYRQAAGRGLQLLFYSVGIGQISSEVPQNLSASRPQDRQFILSSKKLLLSDSGFYLCAWSVGRTSSYNSPLHFGNGTRLTVT.

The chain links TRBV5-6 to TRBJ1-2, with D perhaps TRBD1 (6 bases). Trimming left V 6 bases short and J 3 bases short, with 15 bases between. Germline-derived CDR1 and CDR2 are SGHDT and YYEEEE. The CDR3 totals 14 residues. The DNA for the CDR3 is TGTGCCAGCACCCTCCGGGGGGCCGACTATGGCTACACCTTC. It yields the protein CASTLRGADYGYTF.

DNA for the CDR3: TGTGCCAGCAGCCCTCGACAGGGACCCTACGAGCAGTACTTC. It yields the protein CASSPRQGPYEQYF. The rearrangement uses TRBV11-2 and TRBJ2-7; 7 bases map to TRBD1. Germline V gene data show CDR1 as SGHAT and CDR2 as FQNNGV. This CDR3 region has 14 residues. The ends lost 5 bases at V and 2 bases at J; junction bases unmatched: 6.

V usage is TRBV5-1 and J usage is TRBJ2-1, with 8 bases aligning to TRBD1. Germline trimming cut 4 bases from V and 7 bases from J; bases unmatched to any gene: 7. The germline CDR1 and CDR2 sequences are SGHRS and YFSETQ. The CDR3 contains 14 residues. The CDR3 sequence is CASSATGAGNEQFF. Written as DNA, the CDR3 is TGCGCCAGCAGCGCGACAGGGGCGGGGAATGAGCAGTTCTTC. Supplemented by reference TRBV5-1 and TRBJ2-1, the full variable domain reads KAGVTQTPRYLIKTRGQQVTLSCSPISGHRSVSWYQQTPGQGLQFLFEYFSETQRNKGNFPGRFSGRQFSNSRSEMNVSTLELGDSALYLCASSATGAGNEQFFGPGTRLTVL.

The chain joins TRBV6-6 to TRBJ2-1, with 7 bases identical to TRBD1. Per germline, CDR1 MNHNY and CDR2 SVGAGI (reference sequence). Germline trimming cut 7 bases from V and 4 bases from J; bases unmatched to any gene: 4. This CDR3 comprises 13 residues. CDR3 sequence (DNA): TGTGCCAGCACCCGGGACAGATACAATGAGCAGTTCTTC. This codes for CASTRDRYNEQFF.

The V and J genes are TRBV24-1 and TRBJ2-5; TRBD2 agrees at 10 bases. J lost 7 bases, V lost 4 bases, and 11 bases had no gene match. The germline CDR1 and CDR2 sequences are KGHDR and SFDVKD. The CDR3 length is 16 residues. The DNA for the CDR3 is TGTGCCACCAGTGACCGCAGATCTAGCGGGGGTTGGACCCAGTACTTC. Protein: CATSDRRSSGGWTQYF.

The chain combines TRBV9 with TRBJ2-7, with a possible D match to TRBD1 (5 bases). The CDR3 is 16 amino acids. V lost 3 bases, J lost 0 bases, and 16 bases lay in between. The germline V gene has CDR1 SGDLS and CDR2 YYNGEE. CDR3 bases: TGTGCCAGCAGCGCACTTTCATCGGACACCTCCTACGAGCAGTACTTC. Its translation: CASSALSSDTSYEQYF.

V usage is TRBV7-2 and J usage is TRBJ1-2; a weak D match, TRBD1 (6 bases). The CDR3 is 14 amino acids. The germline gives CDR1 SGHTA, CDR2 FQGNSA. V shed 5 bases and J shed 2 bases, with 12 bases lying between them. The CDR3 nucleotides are TGTGCCAGCAGCATGGACAGAGTAAACTATGGCTACACCTTC. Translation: CASSMDRVNYGYTF. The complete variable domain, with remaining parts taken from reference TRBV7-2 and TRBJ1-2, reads GAGVSQSPSNKVTEKGKDVELRCDPISGHTALYWYRQSLGQGLEFLIYFQGNSAPDKSGLPSDRFSAERTGGSVSTLTIQRTQQEDSAVYLCASSMDRVNYGYTFGSGTRLTVV.

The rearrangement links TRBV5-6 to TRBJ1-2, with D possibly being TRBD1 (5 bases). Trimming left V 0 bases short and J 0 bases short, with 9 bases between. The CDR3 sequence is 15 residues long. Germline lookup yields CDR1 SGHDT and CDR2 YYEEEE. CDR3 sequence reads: CASSLGTQANYGYTF. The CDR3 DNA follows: TGTGCCAGCAGCTTGGGGACACAAGCTAACTATGGCTACACCTTC.